The clone carrying this T cell receptor beta chain was found a few times. This specimen comes from a study of beta chain features in type 1 diabetes. cDNA synthesis used the whole RNA isolate, giving expressed TCRB sequences. Sequencing used immunoSEQ multiplex PCR; TCRdb keeps in-frame clones, though not all of them. The profile shows about 930,000 clones, about 17% of them singletons. The receptor comes from a woman aged 18-30 years in good health. Sequenced material: naive CD4+ T cells from blood.

The CDR3 sequence: CASSSSGSVYEQYF. The CDR3 bases are TGTGCCAGCAGTTCAAGCGGGAGTGTCTACGAGCAGTACTTC. The chain recombines TRBV28 with TRBJ2-7; 8 positions agree with TRBD2. CDR1 and CDR2 (germline): MDHEN, SYDVKM. V was pared by 4 bases and J by 3 bases, with 5 bases of the junction left unmatched. The CDR3 has 14 amino acids.